This T cell receptor beta chain was obtained from a study of blood T cell repertoires in COVID-19. Trimming removed 4 bases at V and 3 bases at J, with 19 bases between. This CDR3 region has 16 residues. The germline CDR1 and CDR2 sequences are SGHTS and YDEGEE. The data were produced by immunoSEQ multiplex PCR, yet TCRdb's version contains in-frame clones alone and is incomplete. The data show 200,000 to 250,000 clones, around nine tenths seen once. This chain connects TRBV5-8 to TRBJ1-1; the D gene is possibly TRBD1 (5 bases). Material for sequencing was peripheral blood. The clonotype comes from a man aged 55 to 69 with acute or convalescent COVID-19. The CDR3 spells CASSRTSHRQYTEAFF. The CDR3 coding sequence is TGTGCCAGCAGCCGTACTAGCCACCGACAGTACACTGAAGCTTTCTTT.